What follows describes a single T cell receptor beta chain. The antigen is unknown. Germline CDR1 is MNHNS and CDR2 is SASEGT. V shed 6 bases and J shed 6 bases, with 20 bases lying between them. The CDR3 totals 15 residues. The sample is drawn from a study of tumor-infiltrating lymphocytes in primary liver carcinoma. Study at large: The patients included men and women who were aged 30 to 69 years. Study results and limitations: Tumor top-250-clone fraction significantly exceeded that of blood (p = 0.039).

A primer in the constant region served to generate TCR beta cDNA from 500 ng of total RNA. Libraries for TCR beta were built through three nested multiplex PCR rounds, which together made up a slightly modified ARM-PCR procedure. Rounds one and two of PCR, each of 10 cycles, were primed with TRBV1-TRBV30 forward primers and a C-beta reverse primer. TCRdb recomputed calls from the multiplex PCR reads with MiXCR, one row per CDR3 protein. Among approximately 92,000 distinct CDR3 sequences listed, roughly 69% were seen once. The study co-extracted DNA and RNA from around 20-30 mg of unsorted bulk tissue. Every tumor sample analyzed contained over 85% viable tumor cells.

The gene calls are TRBV6-1 and TRBJ1-1; no reliable D call. Material for sequencing was liver tumor tissue from sampling region 5. Subset reported: tumor region T5, tumor centre. The TCR sequence derives from a woman aged 55-69 years with primary liver carcinoma and hepatitis B virus infection. CDR3 in DNA: TGTGCCAGCAGGGCGGGAGCGACTGGGAATCCTGAAGCTTTCTTT. Its translation: CASRAGATGNPEAFF.